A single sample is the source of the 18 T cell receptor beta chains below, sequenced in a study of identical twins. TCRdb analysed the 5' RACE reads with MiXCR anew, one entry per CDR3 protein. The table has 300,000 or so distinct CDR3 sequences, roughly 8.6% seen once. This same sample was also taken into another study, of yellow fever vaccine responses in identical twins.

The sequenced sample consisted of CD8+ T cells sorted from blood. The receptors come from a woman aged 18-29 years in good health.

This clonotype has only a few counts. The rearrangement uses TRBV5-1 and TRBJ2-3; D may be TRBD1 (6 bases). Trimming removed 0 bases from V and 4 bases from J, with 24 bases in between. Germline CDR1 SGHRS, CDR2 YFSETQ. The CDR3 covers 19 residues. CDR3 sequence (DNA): TGCGCCAGCAGCTTGGGAGGCCCCGCAGGGGCCAGGGTCGCAGATACGCAGTATTTT. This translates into CASSLGGPAGARVADTQYF.

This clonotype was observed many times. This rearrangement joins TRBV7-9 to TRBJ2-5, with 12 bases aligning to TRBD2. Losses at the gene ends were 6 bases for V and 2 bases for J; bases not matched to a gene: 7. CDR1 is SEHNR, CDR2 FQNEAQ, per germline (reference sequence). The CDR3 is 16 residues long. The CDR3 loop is CASRPPLAGGQETQYF. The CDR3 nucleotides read TGTGCCAGCAGACCCCCCCTAGCGGGAGGGCAAGAGACCCAGTACTTC.

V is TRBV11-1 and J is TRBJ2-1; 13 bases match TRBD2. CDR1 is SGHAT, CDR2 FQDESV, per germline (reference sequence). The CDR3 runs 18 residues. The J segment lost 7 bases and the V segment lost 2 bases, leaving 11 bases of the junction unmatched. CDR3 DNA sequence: TGTGCCAGCAGCTTACAGTTCTCACTAGCGGGAGGGAGAAATGAGCAGTTCTTC. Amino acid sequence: CASSLQFSLAGGRNEQFF.

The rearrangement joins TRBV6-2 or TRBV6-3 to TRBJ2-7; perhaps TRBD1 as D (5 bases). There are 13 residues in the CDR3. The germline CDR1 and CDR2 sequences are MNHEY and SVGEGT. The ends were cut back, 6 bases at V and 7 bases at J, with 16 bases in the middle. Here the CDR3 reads CASSLGQAGEQYF. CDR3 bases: TGTGCCAGCAGCCTTGGACAAGCCGGAGAGCAGTACTTC.

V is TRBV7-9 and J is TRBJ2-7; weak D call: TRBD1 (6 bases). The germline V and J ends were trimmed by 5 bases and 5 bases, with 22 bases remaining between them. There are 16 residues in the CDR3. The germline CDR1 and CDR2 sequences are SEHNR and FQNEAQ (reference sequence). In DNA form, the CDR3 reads TGTGCCAGCAGCACCCCACGGACAGCTGCTACCAACGAGCAGTACTTC. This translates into CASSTPRTAATNEQYF.

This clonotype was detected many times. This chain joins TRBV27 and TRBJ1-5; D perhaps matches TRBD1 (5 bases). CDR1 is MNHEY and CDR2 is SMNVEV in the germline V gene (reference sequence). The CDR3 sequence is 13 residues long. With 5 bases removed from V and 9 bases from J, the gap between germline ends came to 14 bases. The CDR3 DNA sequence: TGTGCCAGCAGTGGGGACCGCCTTGGGCCCCAGCATTTT. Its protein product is CASSGDRLGPQHF.

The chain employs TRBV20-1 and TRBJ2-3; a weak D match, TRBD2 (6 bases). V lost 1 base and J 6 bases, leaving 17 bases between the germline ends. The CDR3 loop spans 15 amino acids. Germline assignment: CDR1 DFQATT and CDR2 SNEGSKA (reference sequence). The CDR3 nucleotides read TGCAGTGCTAGAGCGGTGGACTACCGTTTTGATACGCAGTATTTT. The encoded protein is CSARAVDYRFDTQYF.

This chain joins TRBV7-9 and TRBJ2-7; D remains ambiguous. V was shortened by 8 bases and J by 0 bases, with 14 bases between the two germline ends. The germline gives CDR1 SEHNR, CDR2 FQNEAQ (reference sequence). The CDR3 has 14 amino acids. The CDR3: CASGRMESSYEQYF. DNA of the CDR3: TGTGCCAGCGGACGGATGGAGAGCTCCTACGAGCAGTACTTC.

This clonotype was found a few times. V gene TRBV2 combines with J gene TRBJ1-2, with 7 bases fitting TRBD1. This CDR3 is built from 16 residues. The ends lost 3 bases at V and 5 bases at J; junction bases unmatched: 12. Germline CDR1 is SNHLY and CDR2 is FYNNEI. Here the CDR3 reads CASSDVEGATYYGYTF. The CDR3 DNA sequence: TGTGCCAGCAGTGACGTGGAGGGGGCGACTTATTATGGCTACACCTTC.

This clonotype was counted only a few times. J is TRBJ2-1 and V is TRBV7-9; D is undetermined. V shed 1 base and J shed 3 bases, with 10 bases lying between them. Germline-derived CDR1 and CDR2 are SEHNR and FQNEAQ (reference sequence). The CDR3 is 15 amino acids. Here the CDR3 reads CASSLVVADYNEQFF. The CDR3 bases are TGTGCCAGCAGCTTAGTGGTCGCAGACTACAATGAGCAGTTCTTC.

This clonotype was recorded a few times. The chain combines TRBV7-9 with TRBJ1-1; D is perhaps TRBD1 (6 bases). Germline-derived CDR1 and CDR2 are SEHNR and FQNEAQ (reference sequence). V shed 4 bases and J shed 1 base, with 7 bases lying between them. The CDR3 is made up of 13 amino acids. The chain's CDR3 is CASSSQGNTEAFF. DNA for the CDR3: TGTGCCAGCAGCTCACAGGGGAACACTGAAGCTTTCTTT.

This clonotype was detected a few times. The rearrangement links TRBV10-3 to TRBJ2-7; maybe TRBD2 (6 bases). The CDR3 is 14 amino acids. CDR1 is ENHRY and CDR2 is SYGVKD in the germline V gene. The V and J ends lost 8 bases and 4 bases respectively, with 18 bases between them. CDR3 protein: CAISGGVNVYEQYF. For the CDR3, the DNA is TGTGCCATCTCAGGAGGGGTGAATGTATACGAGCAGTACTTC.

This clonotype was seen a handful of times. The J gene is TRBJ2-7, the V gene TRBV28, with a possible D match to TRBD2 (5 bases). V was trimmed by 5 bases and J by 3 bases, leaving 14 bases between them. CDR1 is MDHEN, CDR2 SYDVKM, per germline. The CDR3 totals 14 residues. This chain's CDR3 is CASSPRGWIYEQYF. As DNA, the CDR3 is TGTGCCAGCAGTCCACGCGGGTGGATCTACGAGCAGTACTTC.

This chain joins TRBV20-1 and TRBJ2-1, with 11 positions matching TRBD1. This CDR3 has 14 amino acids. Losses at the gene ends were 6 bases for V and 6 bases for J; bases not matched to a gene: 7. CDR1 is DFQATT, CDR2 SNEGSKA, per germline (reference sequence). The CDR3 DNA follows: TGCAGTGCAGCCCCAGGGACAGGGGGCAATGAGCAGTTCTTC. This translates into CSAAPGTGGNEQFF.

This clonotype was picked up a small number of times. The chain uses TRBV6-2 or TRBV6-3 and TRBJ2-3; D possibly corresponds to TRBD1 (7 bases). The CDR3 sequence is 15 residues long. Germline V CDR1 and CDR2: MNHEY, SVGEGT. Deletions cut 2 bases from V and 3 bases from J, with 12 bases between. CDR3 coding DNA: TGTGCCAGCAGTTACGCGACAGGGAGGACAGATACGCAGTATTTT. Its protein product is CASSYATGRTDTQYF.

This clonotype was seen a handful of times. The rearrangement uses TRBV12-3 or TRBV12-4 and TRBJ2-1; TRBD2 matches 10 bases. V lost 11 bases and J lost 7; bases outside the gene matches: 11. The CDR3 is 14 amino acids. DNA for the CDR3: TGTGCCTCTTTAGTTGTAGCGGGAGGAAATGAGCAGTTCTTC. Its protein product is CASLVVAGGNEQFF.

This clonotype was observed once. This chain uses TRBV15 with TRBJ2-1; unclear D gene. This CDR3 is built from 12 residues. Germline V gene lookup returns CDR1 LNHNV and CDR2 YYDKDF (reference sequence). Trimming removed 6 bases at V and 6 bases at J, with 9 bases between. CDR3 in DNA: TGTGCCACCAGTGGCCAGGCCAATGAGCAGTTCTTC. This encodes CATSGQANEQFF.

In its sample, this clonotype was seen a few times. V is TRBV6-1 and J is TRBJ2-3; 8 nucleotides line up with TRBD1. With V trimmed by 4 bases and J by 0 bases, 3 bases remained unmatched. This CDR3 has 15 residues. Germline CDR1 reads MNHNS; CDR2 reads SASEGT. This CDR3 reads CASSGGQESTDTQYF. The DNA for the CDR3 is TGTGCCAGCAGTGGGGGACAGGAAAGCACAGATACGCAGTATTTT.